This T cell receptor beta chain was sequenced for a study of CD8 T cells in ankylosing spondylitis. The study's findings and limits: Among TCR beta sequences, a motif of 7 to 9 highly homologous variants appeared characteristic of ankylosing spondylitis blood.

This clonotype occurred many times. Its antigen is unknown. Quantitative 5'-RACE with molecular barcodes produced the TCR beta libraries. TCRdb ran MiXCR on the 5' RACE reads and lists one entry per CDR3 protein. The sample lists about 230,000 distinct CDR3 sequences, over 7% occurring once. The material sequenced was blood, either unsorted or a sorted T cell fraction (not recorded which). This clonotype was sampled from a female donor with ankylosing spondylitis or in good health (not recorded which).

The CDR3 loop is CASSLTSGKTGELFF. CDR3 DNA: TGCGCCAGCAGCTTGACTAGCGGGAAGACCGGGGAGCTGTTTTTT. This chain joins TRBV5-1 and TRBJ2-2; 10 bases are a match to TRBD2. Germline assignment: CDR1 SGHRS and CDR2 YFSETQ. The CDR3 has 15 residues. With V trimmed by 1 base and J by 5 bases, 2 bases remained unmatched.